This T cell receptor beta chain was profiled in a study of T-cell reconstitution after alpha-beta-depleted transplantation in children. This clonotype was seen only a few times. Unique molecular identifiers featured in how the TCRbeta library was prepared. TCRdb re-called the PCR reads with MiXCR, one entry per CDR3 protein. The sample carries approximately 200,000 distinct CDR3 sequences, 13% to 15% recorded once. The germline V gene encodes CDR1 SGHRS and CDR2 YFSETQ. The CDR3 is made up of 17 amino acids. Losses at the gene ends were 0 bases for V and 3 bases for J; bases not matched to a gene: 12.

The J gene is TRBJ2-7, the V gene TRBV5-1, with TRBD2 identical over 7 bases. This TCR derives from a human donor who donated a stem cell graft to a child with acute lymphoblastic leukemia. The input for sequencing was PBMCs from the stem cell graft donor, taken from the stem cell graft. The CDR3: CASSLAAGGRVLYEQYF. As DNA, the CDR3 is TGCGCCAGCAGCTTGGCCGCTGGCGGGAGAGTCCTCTACGAGCAGTACTTC.